This record concerns one T cell receptor beta chain sequence. The germline gives CDR1 KGHSH, CDR2 LQKENI. The CDR3 is made up of 15 amino acids. Trimming cost V 3 bases and J 4 bases, with 13 bases left between them. Control patients had untreated stable or active relapsing-remitting multiple sclerosis by revised McDonald criteria. Bulk CD8+ and CD4+ cells came from magnetic negative isolation; CD8+ TEMRA by FACS. The data were obtained in a study of CD8 T cells in Susac syndrome. An amount of RNA that ranged from about 0.45 to 1 ug was reverse transcribed with random hexamers. TCR beta CDR3 was amplified by immunoSEQ multiplex PCR. This amplification extended across 54 Vbeta and 13 Jbeta segments. TCRdb processed the immunoSEQ multiplex PCR reads anew with MiXCR; each CDR3 protein has one entry. This sample has 150,000 or so distinct CDR3 sequences; approximately 93% occur once, and the top ten carry 0.075% to 0.095%.

The clonotype was recovered from a human donor with multiple sclerosis. Sequencing was done on a sample of CD4+ T cells from PBMCs. The chain couples TRBV18 to TRBJ2-1; D ambiguous. CDR3 nucleotides: TGTGCCAGCTCACCGGGCGAGGAACTATACAATGAGCAGTTCTTC. This gives the protein CASSPGEELYNEQFF. The variable domain in full, with the rest retrieved from reference TRBV18 and TRBJ2-1, is NAGVMQNPRHLVRRRGQEARLRCSPMKGHSHVYWYRQLPEEGLKFMVYLQKENIIDESGMPKERFSAEFPKEGPSILRIQQVVRGDSAAYFCASSPGEELYNEQFFGPGTRLTVL.